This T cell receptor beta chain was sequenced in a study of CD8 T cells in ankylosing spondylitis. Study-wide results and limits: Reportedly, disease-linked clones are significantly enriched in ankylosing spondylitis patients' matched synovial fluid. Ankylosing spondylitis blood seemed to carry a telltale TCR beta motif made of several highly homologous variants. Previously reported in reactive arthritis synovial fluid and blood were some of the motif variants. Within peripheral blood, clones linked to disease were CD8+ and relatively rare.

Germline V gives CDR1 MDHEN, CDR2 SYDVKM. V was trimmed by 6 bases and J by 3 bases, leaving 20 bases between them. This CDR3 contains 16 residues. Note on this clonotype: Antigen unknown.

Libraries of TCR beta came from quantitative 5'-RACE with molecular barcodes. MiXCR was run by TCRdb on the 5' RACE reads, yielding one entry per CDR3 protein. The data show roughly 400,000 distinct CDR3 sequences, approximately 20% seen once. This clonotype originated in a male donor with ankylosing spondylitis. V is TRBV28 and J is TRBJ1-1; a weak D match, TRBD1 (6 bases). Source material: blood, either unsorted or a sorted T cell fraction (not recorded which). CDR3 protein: CASSSPGTGRDTEAFF. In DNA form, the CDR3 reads TGTGCCAGCAGCTCCCCCGGAACAGGGAGAGACACTGAAGCTTTCTTT.